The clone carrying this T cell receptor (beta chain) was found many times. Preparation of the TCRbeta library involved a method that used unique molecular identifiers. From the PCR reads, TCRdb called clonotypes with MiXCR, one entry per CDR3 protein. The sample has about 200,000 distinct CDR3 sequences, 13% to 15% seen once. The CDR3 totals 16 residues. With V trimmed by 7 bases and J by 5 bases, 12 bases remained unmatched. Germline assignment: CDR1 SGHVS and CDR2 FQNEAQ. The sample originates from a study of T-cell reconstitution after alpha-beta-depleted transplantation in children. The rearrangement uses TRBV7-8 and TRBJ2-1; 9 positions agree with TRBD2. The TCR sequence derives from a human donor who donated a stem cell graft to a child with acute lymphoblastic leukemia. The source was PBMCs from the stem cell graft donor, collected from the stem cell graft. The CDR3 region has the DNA TGTGCCAGCACCAACGAAGGGCGGGAGGGAGACAATGAGCAGTTCTTC. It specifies CASTNEGREGDNEQFF.